These 2 T cell receptor beta chains originate from one sample sequenced in a study of blood T cells in healthy people across ages. Primed by a sample-barcoded 5' primer and a J-beta primer mix, a second PCR proceeded for 7 to 11 cycles. Via MiXCR, TCRdb re-called the 5' RACE reads, giving one row per CDR3 protein. The sample consists of more than 1 million distinct CDR3 sequences, 40% to 50% of them appearing once. The material sequenced was blood. Receptors originate from a woman aged 55-75 years in good health.

The V and J genes are TRBV20-1 and TRBJ2-7; the D gene is possibly TRBD1 (6 bases). CDR3 length: 15 amino acids. With 5 bases removed from V and 1 base from J, the gap between germline ends came to 18 bases. CDR1 is DFQATT, CDR2 SNEGSKA, per germline (reference sequence). Here the CDR3 reads CSACPPTGDSYEQYF. The CDR3 DNA reads TGCAGTGCTTGCCCCCCGACAGGCGATTCCTACGAGCAGTACTTC.

This clonotype was recorded a few times. This chain joins TRBV20-1 and TRBJ2-5, with TRBD2 matching 8 bases. CDR1 and CDR2 (germline): DFQATT, SNEGSKA (reference sequence). The CDR3 consists of 15 residues. Unmatched junction bases numbered 8, after V lost 5 bases and J lost 0 bases. The CDR3 region is CSAGGGIGNQETQYF. CDR3 in DNA: TGCAGTGCTGGCGGGGGGATAGGGAACCAAGAGACCCAGTACTTC.